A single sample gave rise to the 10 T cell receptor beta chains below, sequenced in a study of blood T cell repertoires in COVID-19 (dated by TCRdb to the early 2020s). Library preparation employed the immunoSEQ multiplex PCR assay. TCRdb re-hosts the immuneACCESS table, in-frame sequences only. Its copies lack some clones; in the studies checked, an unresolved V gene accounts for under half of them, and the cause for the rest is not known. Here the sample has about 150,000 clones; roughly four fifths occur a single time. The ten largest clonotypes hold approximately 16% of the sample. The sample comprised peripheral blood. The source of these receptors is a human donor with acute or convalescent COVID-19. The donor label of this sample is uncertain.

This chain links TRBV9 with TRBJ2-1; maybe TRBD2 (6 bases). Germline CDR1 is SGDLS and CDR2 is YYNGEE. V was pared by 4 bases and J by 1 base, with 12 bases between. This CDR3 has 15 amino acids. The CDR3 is CASSPGTESYNEQFF. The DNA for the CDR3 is TGTGCCAGCAGCCCCGGGACTGAATCCTACAATGAGCAGTTCTTC.

The CDR3 sequence is CASSLDRSTHLPGELFF. DNA of the CDR3: TGTGCCAGCAGCCTGGACAGGAGTACCCATTTGCCCGGGGAGCTGTTTTTT. The rearrangement joins TRBV5-5 to TRBJ2-2; 7 bases align to TRBD1. V lost 4 bases to trimming and J lost 6 bases; unmatched junction nucleotides: 15. This CDR3 region has 17 residues. Per the germline V gene, CDR1 is SGHKS and CDR2 is YYEKEE (reference sequence).

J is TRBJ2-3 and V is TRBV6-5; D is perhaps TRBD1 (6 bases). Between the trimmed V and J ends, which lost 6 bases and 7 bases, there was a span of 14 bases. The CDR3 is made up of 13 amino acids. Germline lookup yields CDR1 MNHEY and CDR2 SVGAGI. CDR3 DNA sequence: TGTGCCAGCAGAGAGCCAGGGGAAAATACGCAGTATTTT. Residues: CASREPGENTQYF.

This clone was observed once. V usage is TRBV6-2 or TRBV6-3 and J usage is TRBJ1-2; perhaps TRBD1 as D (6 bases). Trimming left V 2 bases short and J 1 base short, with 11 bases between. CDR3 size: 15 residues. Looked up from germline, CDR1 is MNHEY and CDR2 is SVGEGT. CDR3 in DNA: TGTGCCAGCAGTTACCGTACAGGGTTTAACTATGGCTACACCTTC. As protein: CASSYRTGFNYGYTF.

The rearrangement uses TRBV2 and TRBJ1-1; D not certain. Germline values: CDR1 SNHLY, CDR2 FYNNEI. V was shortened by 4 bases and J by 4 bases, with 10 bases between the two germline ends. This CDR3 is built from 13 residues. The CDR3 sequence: CASSAMGSTEAFF. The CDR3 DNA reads TGTGCCAGCAGTGCGATGGGGAGCACTGAAGCTTTCTTT.

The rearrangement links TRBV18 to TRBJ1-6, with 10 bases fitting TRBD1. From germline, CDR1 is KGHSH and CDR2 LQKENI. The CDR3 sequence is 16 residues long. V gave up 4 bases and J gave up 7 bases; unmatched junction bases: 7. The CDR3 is CASSLGQGNANSPLHF. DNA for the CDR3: TGTGCCAGCTCACTGGGACAGGGGAACGCCAATTCACCCCTCCACTTT.

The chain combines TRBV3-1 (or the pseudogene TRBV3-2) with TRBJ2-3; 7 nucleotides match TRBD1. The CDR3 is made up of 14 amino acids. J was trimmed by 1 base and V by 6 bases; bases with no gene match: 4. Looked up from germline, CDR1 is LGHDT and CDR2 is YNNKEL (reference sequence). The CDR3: CASRATGGTDTQYF. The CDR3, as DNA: TGTGCCAGCAGGGCAACAGGGGGCACAGATACGCAGTATTTT.

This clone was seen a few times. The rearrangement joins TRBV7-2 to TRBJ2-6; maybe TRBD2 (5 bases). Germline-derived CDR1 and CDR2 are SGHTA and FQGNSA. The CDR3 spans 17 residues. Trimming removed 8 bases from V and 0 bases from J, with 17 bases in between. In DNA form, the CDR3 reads TGTGCCAGCGCTAGGGCCAGCCGGGGCTCTGGGGCCAACGTCCTGACTTTC. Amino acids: CASARASRGSGANVLTF.

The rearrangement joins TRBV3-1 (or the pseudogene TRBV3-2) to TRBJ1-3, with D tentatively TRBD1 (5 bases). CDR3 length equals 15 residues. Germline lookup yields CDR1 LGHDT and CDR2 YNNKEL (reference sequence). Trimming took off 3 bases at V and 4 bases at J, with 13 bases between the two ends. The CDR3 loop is CASSHPRGSGNTIYF. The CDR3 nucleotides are TGTGCCAGCAGCCATCCAAGGGGATCCGGAAACACCATATATTTT.

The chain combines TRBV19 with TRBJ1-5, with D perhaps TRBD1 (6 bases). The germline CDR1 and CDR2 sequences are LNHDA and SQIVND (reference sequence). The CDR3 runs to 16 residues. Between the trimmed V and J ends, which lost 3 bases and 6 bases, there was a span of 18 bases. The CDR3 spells CASSIPQGQAAQPQHF. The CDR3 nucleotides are TGTGCCAGTAGTATCCCTCAGGGGCAGGCAGCTCAGCCCCAGCATTTT.